The 2 T cell receptor beta chains given below trace back to one sample, sequenced in a study of T cells after yellow fever vaccination. MiXCR, applied by TCRdb to the 5' RACE reads, yields one record per CDR3 protein. The sample yields roughly 340,000 distinct CDR3 sequences, roughly 4.3% seen once. The sample consisted of PBMCs, taken 5 days after the yellow fever booster vaccination. The receptors were gathered from a man aged 18 to 30 who received the YFV17D yellow fever vaccine.

In its sample, this clonotype was seen many times. The rearrangement uses TRBV7-3 and TRBJ2-2, with D maybe TRBD2 (6 bases). This CDR3 spans 14 amino acids. V gave up 5 bases and J gave up 6 bases, with 13 bases separating them. In germline, CDR1 is SGHTA, CDR2 FQGTGA. CDR3: CASSGDPGAGELFF. CDR3 nucleotides: TGTGCCAGCAGCGGGGACCCGGGAGCCGGGGAGCTGTTTTTT.

This clonotype has only a few counts. This rearrangement joins TRBV7-4 to TRBJ2-5; no reliable D call. V lost 10 bases to trimming and J lost 4 bases, with 10 bases between them. The CDR3 extends over 11 amino acids. Looked up from germline, CDR1 is SGHVT and CDR2 is SQSDAQ. The CDR3 here is CANPGIETQYF. As DNA, the CDR3 is TGTGCCAACCCTGGGATAGAGACCCAGTACTTC.